This T cell receptor beta chain was captured in a study of metastatic and nonmetastatic thyroid tumors. Whole-study context: Across blood and tumor or nodule tissue, repertoires from malignant and benign thyroid patients were compared with one another. Overall study results and limits: It was reportedly found that TCR beta diversity was significantly higher in malignant thyroid tumors than in benign nodules, a difference seen in both blood and tumor samples.

All patients reached thyroid surgery having received no treatment beforehand. In the source study's methods: A distant-metastasis classifier for papillary thyroid cancer was built using CDR3 differences across clinicopathological groups. Using MiXCR, TCRdb re-called clones from the PCR reads. None of the V and J calls come from the authors' own analysis; TCRdb made them. Of around 17,000 clones listed, 9.5% to 15% are singletons. This clone was counted at least ten times. Its antigen is unknown. The sequence was collected from a female donor with papillary thyroid cancer or a benign thyroid nodule (not recorded which). Some clones in this sample may be carry-over from other donors' samples. Sequences were obtained from blood.

The CDR3 sequence: CASSLTPFRDVNSPLHF. DNA of the CDR3: TGCGCCAGCAGCTTAACCCCGTTCCGGGACGTTAATTCACCCCTCCACTTT. The rearrangement joins TRBV5-1 to TRBJ1-6; TRBD1 is a possible D gene (5 bases). The CDR3 runs 17 residues. CDR1 is SGHRS and CDR2 is YFSETQ in the germline V gene. Deletions cut 2 bases from V and 6 bases from J, with 18 bases between.